This is a list of T cell receptor beta chains from one sample in a study of T cell changes during pregnancy in multiple sclerosis. Sequencing used immunoSEQ multiplex PCR; TCRdb keeps in-frame clones, though not all of them. The data show tens of thousands of clones, approximately 92% seen once. The sequences come from CD4+ T cells from peripheral blood mononuclear cells, collected in the second trimester of pregnancy. These receptors all come from a female donor in good health, enrolled as a control in a pregnancy study. The CDR3 runs from the conserved cysteine through the conserved F or W. The D gene is left open where the match is weak. Some rows mark clone size as missing; the rest say once, few, many or name a class of expanded clone.

D gene,J gene,clone size,V gene,CDR3 protein,CDR3 DNA
TRBD2,TRBJ2-7,NA,TRBV6-6,CASSRTSGDYEQYF,TGTGCCAGCAGTCGGACTAGCGGAGACTACGAGCAGTACTTC
TRBD2,TRBJ2-1,NA,TRBV28,CASSFRLAGGLKVSYNEQFF,TGTGCCAGCAGTTTTAGACTAGCGGGAGGCCTCAAAGTCTCCTACAATGAGCAGTTCTTC
NA,TRBJ1-1,few,TRBV30,CAWSAVHWAEAFF,TGTGCCTGGAGCGCGGTCCATTGGGCTGAAGCTTTCTTT
TRBD2,TRBJ2-4,NA,TRBV4-1,CASSPGLAGGRVKNIQYF,TGCGCCAGCAGCCCGGGACTAGCGGGGGGGCGGGTCAAAAACATTCAGTACTTC
TRBD1,TRBJ2-7,NA,TRBV29-1,CSVFRTGDEQYF,TGCAGCGTTTTTAGGACAGGGGACGAGCAGTACTTC
TRBD2,TRBJ2-5,NA,TRBV11-3,CASSKGLADQETQYF,TGTGCCAGCAGCAAGGGACTAGCGGATCAAGAGACCCAGTACTTC
NA,TRBJ2-3,NA,TRBV7-9,CASSLPSTDTQYF,TGTGCCAGCAGCTTACCAAGCACAGATACGCAGTATTTT
TRBD1,TRBJ1-1,once,TRBV29-1,CSVPKGQGIQKTEAFF,TGCAGCGTTCCTAAGGGACAGGGGATTCAGAAGACTGAAGCTTTCTTT
NA,TRBJ2-5,NA,TRBV7-2,CASSLALAVQETQYF,TGTGCCAGCAGCTTAGCTTTAGCGGTACAAGAGACCCAGTACTTC
NA,TRBJ2-7,NA,TRBV5-1,CASSPAGGAAYEQYF,TGCGCCAGCAGCCCTGCCGGGGGAGCCGCCTACGAGCAGTACTTC
TRBD1,TRBJ1-2,NA,TRBV9,CASSVATGSYGYTF,TGTGCCAGCAGCGTAGCGACAGGGTCGTATGGCTACACCTTC
TRBD1,TRBJ1-1,NA,TRBV9,CASSVRDRVLVTEAFF,TGTGCCAGCAGCGTCCGGGACAGGGTTTTGGTCACTGAAGCTTTCTTT
NA,TRBJ2-6,NA,TRBV4-3,CASSQESRSGYSGANVLTF,TGCGCCAGCAGCCAAGAATCTCGGTCAGGTTACTCTGGGGCCAACGTCCTGACTTTC
TRBD2,TRBJ2-1,NA,TRBV29-1,CSVEVASGTDRQFF,TGCAGCGTTGAAGTGGCTAGCGGGACTGACAGACAGTTCTTC
NA,TRBJ1-5,once,TRBV6-4,CASSQDWGGQPQHF,TGTGCCAGCAGTCAAGATTGGGGGGGTCAGCCCCAGCATTTT
TRBD2,TRBJ2-7,NA,TRBV5-1,CASGREVSGGGQYF,TGCGCCAGCGGACGGGAGGTTTCCGGAGGCGGGCAGTACTTC
NA,TRBJ1-5,NA,TRBV28,CASSYGGPYSNQPQHF,TGTGCCAGCAGTTACGGGGGGCCATATAGCAATCAGCCCCAGCATTTT
TRBD1,TRBJ1-4,NA,TRBV10-3,CAISESLQGSNEKLFF,TGTGCCATCAGTGAGTCCTTACAGGGGTCGAATGAAAAACTGTTTTTT
NA,TRBJ1-1,NA,TRBV6-5,CASSYSERSAEAFF,TGTGCCAGCAGTTACTCGGAGAGGAGCGCTGAAGCTTTCTTT
NA,TRBJ2-7,NA,TRBV28,CASSFPRYEQYF,TGTGCCAGCAGTTTTCCTAGGTACGAGCAGTACTTC
NA,TRBJ1-4,NA,TRBV4-1,CASSQARGRANEKLFF,TGCGCCAGCAGCCAAGCTCGAGGAAGAGCTAATGAAAAACTGTTTTTT
NA,TRBJ2-7,NA,TRBV5-1,CASSVGGLSSYEQYF,TGCGCCAGCAGCGTGGGCGGTTTGAGCTCCTACGAGCAGTACTTC
TRBD2,TRBJ2-1,NA,TRBV6-6,CASRGLAAANEQFF,TGTGCCAGCAGGGGACTAGCGGCTGCCAATGAGCAGTTCTTC
NA,TRBJ1-5,NA,TRBV19,CASSIDAYRGGRNQPQHF,TGTGCCAGTAGTATAGACGCCTACCGAGGAGGGAGAAATCAGCCCCAGCATTTT
NA,TRBJ1-4,NA,TRBV18,CASSPSRTFDNEKLFF,TGTGCCAGCTCACCATCACGGACATTCGATAATGAAAAACTGTTTTTT
NA,TRBJ2-3,NA,TRBV7-9,CASSIADRAADTQYF,TGTGCCAGCAGCATTGCGGATCGCGCCGCCGATACGCAGTATTTT